The rows below give T cell receptor beta chains drawn from one sample of a study of regulatory T cells in long-lasting Graves disease. Via MiXCR, TCRdb re-called the multiplex PCR reads, giving one row per CDR3 protein. Of 400,000 to 500,000 distinct CDR3 sequences in the sample, more than 13% were seen once. This sample also appeared in a second study, on T cells in Graves' hyperthyroidism and ophthalmopathy.

Here the sequenced sample was peripheral blood mononuclear cells (PBMCs), taken at new diagnosis, from a patient treated with antithyroid drugs. These receptors were obtained from a woman in her twenties or thirties with Graves disease. CDR3s include the opening cysteine and the closing phenylalanine or tryptophan. Each record gives: clone size, V gene, J gene, D gene, CDR3 DNA, CDR3 protein. D genes are given only for firm matches. Part of the rows lack a size; the others show once, few, many or a class for expanded clones.

abundance: many
v_gene: TRBV24-1
j_gene: TRBJ2-5
d_gene: .
CDR3nt: TGTGCCTCCCTCGCTACAGAGACCCAGTACTTC
CDR3aa: CASLATETQYF

abundance: few
v_gene: TRBV18
j_gene: TRBJ2-2
d_gene: .
CDR3nt: TGTGCCAGCTCACCTCGGGAGATCGGGGAGCTGTTTTTT
CDR3aa: CASSPREIGELFF

abundance: .
v_gene: TRBV12-5
j_gene: TRBJ1-5
d_gene: .
CDR3nt: TGTGCTAGTGGTGCCGACTCCGGGAGCAATCAGCCCCAGCATTTT
CDR3aa: CASGADSGSNQPQHF

abundance: .
v_gene: TRBV5-1
j_gene: TRBJ2-5
d_gene: .
CDR3nt: TGCGCCAGCAGCGGCCAGTTGGAAGAGACCCAGTACTTC
CDR3aa: CASSGQLEETQYF

abundance: many
v_gene: TRBV28
j_gene: TRBJ1-2
d_gene: .
CDR3nt: TGTGCCAGCAGTTTATATTCCCAGAGAGCGAATAACTATGGCTACACCTTC
CDR3aa: CASSLYSQRANNYGYTF

abundance: many
v_gene: TRBV20-1
j_gene: TRBJ2-3
d_gene: .
CDR3nt: TGCAGTGCGAGGACTCGTTACACAGATACGCAGTATTTT
CDR3aa: CSARTRYTDTQYF

abundance: few
v_gene: TRBV30
j_gene: TRBJ1-6
d_gene: .
CDR3nt: TGTGCCTGGAGTATACAGGGATATAATTCACCCCTCCACTTT
CDR3aa: CAWSIQGYNSPLHF

abundance: .
v_gene: TRBV20-1
j_gene: TRBJ2-2
d_gene: .
CDR3nt: TGCAGTGCTCCGGAATCCACCGGGGAGCTGTTTTTT
CDR3aa: CSAPESTGELFF

abundance: .
v_gene: TRBV4-2
j_gene: TRBJ1-1
d_gene: .
CDR3nt: TGTGCCAGCAGCCAAGGGGCGGCGGGGGCCGTAGACACTGAAGCTTTCTTT
CDR3aa: CASSQGAAGAVDTEAFF

abundance: .
v_gene: TRBV19
j_gene: TRBJ1-2
d_gene: TRBD1
CDR3nt: TGTGCCAGTATCCGGACAGGGAGGATTCCAGGCTATGGCTACACCTTC
CDR3aa: CASIRTGRIPGYGYTF

abundance: many
v_gene: TRBV20-1
j_gene: TRBJ2-5
d_gene: TRBD2
CDR3nt: TGCAGTGCTGAGGGGCTAGCGGGAGGGGGGGAGACCCAGTACTTC
CDR3aa: CSAEGLAGGGETQYF

abundance: few
v_gene: TRBV5-1
j_gene: TRBJ2-3
d_gene: TRBD1
CDR3nt: TGCGCCAGCAGCGAAGGACAGGCCTTCACAGATACGCAGTATTTT
CDR3aa: CASSEGQAFTDTQYF

abundance: many
v_gene: TRBV24-1
j_gene: TRBJ2-5
d_gene: .
CDR3nt: TGTGCCACCAGCCCGGGACAAGGAGAGACCCAGTACTTC
CDR3aa: CATSPGQGETQYF

abundance: many
v_gene: TRBV27
j_gene: TRBJ2-7
d_gene: TRBD2
CDR3nt: TGTGCCAGCAGTTCTGGGACTAGTATAATCGAGCAGTACTTC
CDR3aa: CASSSGTSIIEQYF

abundance: many
v_gene: TRBV2
j_gene: TRBJ1-1
d_gene: .
CDR3nt: TGTGCCAGCAGTGAAGAGGTAGCGAGTCGAAACACTGAAGCTTTCTTT
CDR3aa: CASSEEVASRNTEAFF

abundance: .
v_gene: TRBV18
j_gene: TRBJ2-7
d_gene: .
CDR3nt: TGTGCCAGCTCACCACCGTCCCAGTACGAGCAGTACTTC
CDR3aa: CASSPPSQYEQYF

abundance: few
v_gene: TRBV20-1
j_gene: TRBJ1-3
d_gene: .
CDR3nt: TGCAGTGCTAGCAGGGACGCTACTGGAAACACCATATATTTT
CDR3aa: CSASRDATGNTIYF

abundance: many
v_gene: TRBV6-5
j_gene: TRBJ1-2
d_gene: .
CDR3nt: TGTGCCAGCAGTTCCCCACAGGGCGCTAACTATGGCTACACCTTC
CDR3aa: CASSSPQGANYGYTF

abundance: many
v_gene: TRBV20-1
j_gene: TRBJ2-5
d_gene: .
CDR3nt: TGCAGTGCGCGACTCGTAAGGCAGGAGACCCAGTACTTC
CDR3aa: CSARLVRQETQYF

abundance: many
v_gene: TRBV15
j_gene: TRBJ2-2
d_gene: .
CDR3nt: TGTGCCACCAGCAGAGTCCGGGTGGACAGCAGGAACACCGGGGAGCTGTTTTTT
CDR3aa: CATSRVRVDSRNTGELFF

abundance: .
v_gene: TRBV5-1
j_gene: TRBJ2-3
d_gene: .
CDR3nt: TGCGCCAGCAGCCTAGGAAAAGATACGCAGTATTTT
CDR3aa: CASSLGKDTQYF

abundance: .
v_gene: TRBV5-1
j_gene: TRBJ1-6
d_gene: TRBD1
CDR3nt: TGCGCCAGCAGCTTCACAGGGGGCAGGGATTCACCCCTCCACTTT
CDR3aa: CASSFTGGRDSPLHF

abundance: many
v_gene: TRBV27
j_gene: TRBJ2-7
d_gene: .
CDR3nt: TGTGCCAGCAGTTTCACCGGACTTCCCTCCTACGAGCAGTACTTC
CDR3aa: CASSFTGLPSYEQYF

abundance: many
v_gene: TRBV5-4
j_gene: TRBJ1-2
d_gene: .
CDR3nt: TGTGCCAGCAGCTTGGCTCGGGGGTACTATGGCTACACCTTC
CDR3aa: CASSLARGYYGYTF

abundance: .
v_gene: TRBV20-1
j_gene: TRBJ2-2
d_gene: .
CDR3nt: TGCAGTGCTAGAAGGCAGACGATTGGGGAGCTGTTTTTT
CDR3aa: CSARRQTIGELFF

abundance: many
v_gene: TRBV10-3
j_gene: TRBJ1-5
d_gene: TRBD1
CDR3nt: TGTGCCATTGGGACAGGGAATCAGCCCCAGCATTTT
CDR3aa: CAIGTGNQPQHF

abundance: many
v_gene: TRBV2
j_gene: TRBJ2-3
d_gene: .
CDR3nt: TGTGCCAGCCGAGGCGGGACCTTCACAGATACGCAGTATTTT
CDR3aa: CASRGGTFTDTQYF

abundance: few
v_gene: TRBV20-1
j_gene: TRBJ1-1
d_gene: .
CDR3nt: TGCAGTGCCACAAGGGGGGGGGCATGGAACACTGAAGCTTTCTTT
CDR3aa: CSATRGGAWNTEAFF

abundance: few
v_gene: TRBV19
j_gene: TRBJ2-7
d_gene: .
CDR3nt: TGTGCCAGTAGTATTACCGATAACACCTACGAGCAGTACTTC
CDR3aa: CASSITDNTYEQYF

abundance: many
v_gene: TRBV11-2
j_gene: TRBJ2-7
d_gene: .
CDR3nt: TGTGCCAGCAGCTTAACAGGCCGAAGGAGGACCTACGAGCAGTACTTC
CDR3aa: CASSLTGRRRTYEQYF

abundance: .
v_gene: TRBV12-3/TRBV12-4
j_gene: TRBJ2-1
d_gene: .
CDR3nt: TGTGCCAGCAGTTTGCCACTAGCCTCCTACAATGAGCAGTTCTTC
CDR3aa: CASSLPLASYNEQFF

abundance: many
v_gene: TRBV14
j_gene: TRBJ1-1
d_gene: .
CDR3nt: TGTGCCAGCAGCCCTCAACCACTACAGGGTGGGGGCATGAACACTGAAGCTTTCTTT
CDR3aa: CASSPQPLQGGGMNTEAFF

abundance: .
v_gene: TRBV20-1
j_gene: TRBJ2-5
d_gene: TRBD2
CDR3nt: TGCAGTGGCAAACCGGGACTAGCGGGAGCCACAAAAGAGACCCAGTACTTC
CDR3aa: CSGKPGLAGATKETQYF

abundance: many
v_gene: TRBV5-6
j_gene: TRBJ2-3
d_gene: .
CDR3nt: TGTGCCAGCAGTCTTCAGGGGTCCCTCTTCACAGATACGCAGTATTTT
CDR3aa: CASSLQGSLFTDTQYF

abundance: many
v_gene: TRBV3-1
j_gene: TRBJ1-1
d_gene: TRBD1
CDR3nt: TGTGCCAGCAGCCAGGGACAGACACTGATGAACACTGAAGCTTTCTTT
CDR3aa: CASSQGQTLMNTEAFF